The T cell receptor (beta chain) under discussion was sequenced for a study of cytotoxic CD8 clonotypes in ibrutinib-treated CLL. Study-level background: Samples had a mean of around 230,000 productive templates and around 90,000 productive rearrangements.

The V gene lost 7 bases and the J gene lost 2 bases, with 18 bases spanning the gap. There are 15 residues in the CDR3. CDR1 SGHRS and CDR2 YFSETQ come from the germline V gene. A remark on this clone: Its antigen is undetermined.

Using immunoSEQ multiplex PCR, the repertoire was profiled, and TCRdb retains in-frame clones only, with some absent. Here the sample spans some 150,000 clones, about 76% being singletons. Study-wide results and caveats: Private clonotypes, not public ones, expanded at ibrutinib response. Sampling times (in sustained-remission versus progressing patients) were not the same.

V and J are TRBV5-1 and TRBJ2-5, with D tentatively TRBD1 (6 bases). The sample consisted of PBMCs, taken after 24 months of ibrutinib treatment. The origin of this receptor is a human donor with chronic lymphocytic leukemia. CDR3 protein: CASCPLGAPQETQYF. CDR3 coding DNA: TGCGCCAGCTGCCCCCTGGGGGCCCCACAAGAGACCCAGTACTTC.